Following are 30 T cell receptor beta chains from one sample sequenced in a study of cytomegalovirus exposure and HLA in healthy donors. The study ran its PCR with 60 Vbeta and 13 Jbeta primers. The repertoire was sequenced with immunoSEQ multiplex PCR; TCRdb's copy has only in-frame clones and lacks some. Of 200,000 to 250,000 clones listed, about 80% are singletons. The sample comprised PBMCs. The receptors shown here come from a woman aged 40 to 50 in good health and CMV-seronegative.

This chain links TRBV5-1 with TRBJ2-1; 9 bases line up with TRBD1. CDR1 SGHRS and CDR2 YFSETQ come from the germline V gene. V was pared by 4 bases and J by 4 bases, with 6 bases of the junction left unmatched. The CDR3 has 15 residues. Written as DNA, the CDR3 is TGCGCCAGCAGCCTAGGACAGGGGTGGTACAATGAGCAGTTCTTC. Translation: CASSLGQGWYNEQFF.

The CDR3: CASSLQTGQEYEQYF. CDR3 in DNA: TGTGCCAGCAGCTTGCAGACGGGACAGGAGTACGAGCAGTACTTC. J is TRBJ2-7 and V is TRBV7-9, with TRBD1 matching 8 bases. The germline V gene has CDR1 SEHNR and CDR2 FQNEAQ (reference sequence). J lost 4 bases, V lost 3 bases, and 8 bases had no gene match. CDR3 length: 15 residues.

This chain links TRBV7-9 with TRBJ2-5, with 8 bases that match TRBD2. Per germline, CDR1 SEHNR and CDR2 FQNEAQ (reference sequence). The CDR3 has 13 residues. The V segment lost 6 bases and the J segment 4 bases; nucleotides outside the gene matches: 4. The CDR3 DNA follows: TGTGCCAGCAGGCCTAGCGGGCCAGAGACCCAGTACTTC. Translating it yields CASRPSGPETQYF.

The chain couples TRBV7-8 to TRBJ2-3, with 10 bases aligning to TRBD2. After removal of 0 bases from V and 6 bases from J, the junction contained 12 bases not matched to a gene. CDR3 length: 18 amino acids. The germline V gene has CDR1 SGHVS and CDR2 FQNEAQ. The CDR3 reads CASSLAASGGLGEDTQYF. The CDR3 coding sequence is TGTGCCAGCAGCTTAGCGGCTAGCGGGGGCCTCGGTGAGGATACGCAGTATTTT.

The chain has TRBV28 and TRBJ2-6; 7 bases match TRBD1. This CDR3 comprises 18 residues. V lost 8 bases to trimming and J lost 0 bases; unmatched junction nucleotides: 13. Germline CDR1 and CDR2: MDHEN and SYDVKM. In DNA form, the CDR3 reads TGTGCCAGCGCGTACTTCCGGGACAGCCTCTCTGGGGCCAACGTCCTGACTTTC. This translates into CASAYFRDSLSGANVLTF.

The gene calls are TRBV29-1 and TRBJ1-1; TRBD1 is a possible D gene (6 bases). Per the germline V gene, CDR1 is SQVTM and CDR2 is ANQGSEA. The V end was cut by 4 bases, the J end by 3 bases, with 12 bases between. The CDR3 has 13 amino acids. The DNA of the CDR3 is TGCAGCGTTGTGGGAGGGGGGGACACTGAAGCTTTCTTT. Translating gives CSVVGGGDTEAFF. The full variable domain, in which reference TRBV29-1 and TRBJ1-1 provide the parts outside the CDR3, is SAVISQKPSRDICQRGTSLTIQCQVDSQVTMMFWYRQQPGQSLTLIATANQGSEATYESGFVIDKFPISRPNLTFSTLTVSNMSPEDSSIYLCSVVGGGDTEAFFGQGTRLTVV.

The CDR3 region is CASSPHGGGGNEKLFF. The CDR3 nucleotides read TGTGCCAGCAGCCCCCATGGTGGGGGCGGCAATGAAAAACTGTTTTTT. V is TRBV9 and J is TRBJ1-4, with a tentative D call TRBD1 (6 bases). V lost 4 bases and J lost 5, with 18 bases in between. CDR1 and CDR2 (germline): SGDLS, YYNGEE. CDR3 size: 16 residues.

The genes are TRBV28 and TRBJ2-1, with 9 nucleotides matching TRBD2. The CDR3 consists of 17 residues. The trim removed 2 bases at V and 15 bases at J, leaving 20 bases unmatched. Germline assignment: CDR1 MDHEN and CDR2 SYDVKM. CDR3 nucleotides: TGTGCCAGCAGTTTAGAATCCGGAGGCGGGGGGGGCTTGGGCTGGTTCTTC. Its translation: CASSLESGGGGGLGWFF. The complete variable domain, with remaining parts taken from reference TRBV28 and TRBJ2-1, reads DVKVTQSSRYLVKRTGEKVFLECVQDMDHENMFWYRQDPGLGLRLIYFSYDVKMKEKGDIPEGYSVSREKKERFSLILESASTNQTSMYLCASSLESGGGGGLGWFFGPGTRLTVL.

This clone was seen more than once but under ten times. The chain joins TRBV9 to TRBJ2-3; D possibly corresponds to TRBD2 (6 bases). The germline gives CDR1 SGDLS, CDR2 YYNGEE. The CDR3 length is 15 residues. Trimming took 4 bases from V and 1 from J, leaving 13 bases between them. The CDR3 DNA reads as TGTGCCAGCAGCCCTTGGGACTTCGGCACAGATACGCAGTATTTT. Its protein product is CASSPWDFGTDTQYF.

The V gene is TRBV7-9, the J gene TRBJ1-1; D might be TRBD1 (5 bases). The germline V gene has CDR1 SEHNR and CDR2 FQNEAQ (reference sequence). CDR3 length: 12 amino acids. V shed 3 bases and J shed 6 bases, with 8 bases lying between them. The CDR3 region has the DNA TGTGCCAGCAGCTTCCGGACATCTGAAGCTTTCTTT. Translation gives CASSFRTSEAFF. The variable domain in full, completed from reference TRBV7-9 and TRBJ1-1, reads DTGVSQNPRHKITKRGQNVTFRCDPISEHNRLYWYRQTLGQGPEFLTYFQNEAQLEKSRLLSDRFSAERPKGSFSTLEIQRTEQGDSAMYLCASSFRTSEAFFGQGTRLTVV.

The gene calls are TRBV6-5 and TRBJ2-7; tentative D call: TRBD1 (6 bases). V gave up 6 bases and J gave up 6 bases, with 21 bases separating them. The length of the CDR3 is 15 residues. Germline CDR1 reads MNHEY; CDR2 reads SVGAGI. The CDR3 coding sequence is TGTGCCAGCAGCTTCGGACAGCCGTCCTTATCCGAGCAGTACTTC. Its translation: CASSFGQPSLSEQYF.

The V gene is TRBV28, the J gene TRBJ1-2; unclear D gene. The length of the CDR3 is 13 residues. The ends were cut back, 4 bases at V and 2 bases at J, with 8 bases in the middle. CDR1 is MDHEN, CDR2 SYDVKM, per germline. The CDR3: CASSYRGNYGYTF. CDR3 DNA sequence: TGTGCCAGCAGTTACCGGGGAAACTATGGCTACACCTTC.

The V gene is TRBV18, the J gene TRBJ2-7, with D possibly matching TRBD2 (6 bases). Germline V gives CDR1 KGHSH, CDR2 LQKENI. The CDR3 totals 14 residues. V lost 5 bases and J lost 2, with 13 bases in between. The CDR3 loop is CASSGGRPPYEQYF. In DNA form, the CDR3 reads TGTGCCAGCTCAGGGGGGAGGCCCCCCTACGAGCAGTACTTC.

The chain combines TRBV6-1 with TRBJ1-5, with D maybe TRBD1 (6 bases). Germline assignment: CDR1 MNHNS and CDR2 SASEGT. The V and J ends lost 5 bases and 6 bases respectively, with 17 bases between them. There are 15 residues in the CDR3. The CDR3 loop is CASSNVRGGGQPQHF. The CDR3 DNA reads TGTGCCAGCAGTAATGTCAGGGGCGGAGGTCAGCCCCAGCATTTT.

The CDR3 sequence: CASSYLAGGLGNTEAFF. The CDR3 DNA reads TGTGCCAGCAGTTATCTTGCAGGGGGTTTGGGGAACACTGAAGCTTTCTTT. The chain has TRBV28 and TRBJ1-1; 7 nucleotides align to TRBD1. The trim removed 4 bases at V and 1 base at J, leaving 12 bases unmatched. The germline V gene encodes CDR1 MDHEN and CDR2 SYDVKM. CDR3 length equals 17 residues.

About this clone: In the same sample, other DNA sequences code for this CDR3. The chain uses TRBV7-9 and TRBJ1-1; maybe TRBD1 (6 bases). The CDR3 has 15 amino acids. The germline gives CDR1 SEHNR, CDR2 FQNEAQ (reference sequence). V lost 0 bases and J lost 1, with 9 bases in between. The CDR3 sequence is CASSLAGRGNTEAFF. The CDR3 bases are TGTGCCAGCAGCTTAGCAGGCAGGGGGAACACTGAAGCTTTCTTT.

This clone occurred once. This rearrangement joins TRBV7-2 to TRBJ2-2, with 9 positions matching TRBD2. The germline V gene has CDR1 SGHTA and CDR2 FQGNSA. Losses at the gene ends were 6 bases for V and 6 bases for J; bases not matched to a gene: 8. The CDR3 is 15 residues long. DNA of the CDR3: TGTGCCAGCAGACCCGGGACTAGCAAGGCCGGGGAGCTGTTTTTT. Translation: CASRPGTSKAGELFF.

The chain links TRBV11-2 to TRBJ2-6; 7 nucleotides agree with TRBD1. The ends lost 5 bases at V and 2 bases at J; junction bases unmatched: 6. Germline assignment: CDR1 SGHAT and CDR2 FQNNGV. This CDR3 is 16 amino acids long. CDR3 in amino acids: CASSGYTGAGANVLTF. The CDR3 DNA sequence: TGTGCCAGCAGCGGATACACAGGGGCTGGGGCCAACGTCCTGACTTTC.

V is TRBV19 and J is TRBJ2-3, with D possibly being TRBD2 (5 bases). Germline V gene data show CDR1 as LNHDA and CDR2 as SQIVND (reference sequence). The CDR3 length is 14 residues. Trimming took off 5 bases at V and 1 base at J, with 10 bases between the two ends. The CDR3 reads CASSVGLGTDTQYF. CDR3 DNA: TGTGCCAGTAGTGTCGGACTCGGCACAGATACGCAGTATTTT. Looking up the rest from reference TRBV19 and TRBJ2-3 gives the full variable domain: DGGITQSPKYLFRKEGQNVTLSCEQNLNHDAMYWYRQDPGQGLRLIYYSQIVNDFQKGDIAEGYSVSREKKESFPLTVTSAQKNPTAFYLCASSVGLGTDTQYFGPGTRLTVL.

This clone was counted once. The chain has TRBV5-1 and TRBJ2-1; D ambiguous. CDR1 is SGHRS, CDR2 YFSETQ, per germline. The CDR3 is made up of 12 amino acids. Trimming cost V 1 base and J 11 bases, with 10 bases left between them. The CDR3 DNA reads TGCGCCAGCAGCTTGAGCCCCGAGCAGCAGTTCTTC. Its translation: CASSLSPEQQFF.

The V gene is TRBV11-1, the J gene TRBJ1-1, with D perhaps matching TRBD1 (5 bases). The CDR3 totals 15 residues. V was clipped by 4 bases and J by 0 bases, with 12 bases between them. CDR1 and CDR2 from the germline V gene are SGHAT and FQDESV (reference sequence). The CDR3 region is CASSWMTALNTEAFF. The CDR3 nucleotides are TGTGCCAGCAGCTGGATGACAGCACTGAACACTGAAGCTTTCTTT.

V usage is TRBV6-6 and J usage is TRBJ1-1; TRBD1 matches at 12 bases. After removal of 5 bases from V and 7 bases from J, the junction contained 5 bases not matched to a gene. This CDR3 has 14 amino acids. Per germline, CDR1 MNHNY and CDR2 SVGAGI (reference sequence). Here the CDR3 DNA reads TGTGCCAGCAGTCGGGACAGGGGGCGCCTTGAAGCTTTCTTT. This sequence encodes CASSRDRGRLEAFF.

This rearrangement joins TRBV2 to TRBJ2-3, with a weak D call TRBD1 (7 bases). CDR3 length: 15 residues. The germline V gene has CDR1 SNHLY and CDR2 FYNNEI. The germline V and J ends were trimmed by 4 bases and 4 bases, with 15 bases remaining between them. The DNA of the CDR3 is TGTGCCAGCAGTGCTCGAGGAGGGGGCCCAGATACGCAGTATTTT. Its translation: CASSARGGGPDTQYF.

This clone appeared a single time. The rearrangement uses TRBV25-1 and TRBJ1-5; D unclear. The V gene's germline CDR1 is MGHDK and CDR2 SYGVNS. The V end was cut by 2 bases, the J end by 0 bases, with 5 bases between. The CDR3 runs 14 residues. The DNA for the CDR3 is TGTGCCAGCAGTGAAGTAAATAGCAATCAGCCCCAGCATTTT. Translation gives CASSEVNSNQPQHF.

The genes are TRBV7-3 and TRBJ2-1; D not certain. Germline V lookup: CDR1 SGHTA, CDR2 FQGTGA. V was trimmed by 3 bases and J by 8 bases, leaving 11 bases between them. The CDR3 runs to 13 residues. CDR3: CASSFIKTDEQFF. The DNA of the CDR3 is TGTGCCAGCAGCTTCATCAAAACGGATGAGCAGTTCTTC.

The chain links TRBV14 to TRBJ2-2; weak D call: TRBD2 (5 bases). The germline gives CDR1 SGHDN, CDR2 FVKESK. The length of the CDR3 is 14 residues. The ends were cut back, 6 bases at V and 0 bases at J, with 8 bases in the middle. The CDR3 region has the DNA TGTGCCAGCAGTCAGGAGGCGAACACCGGGGAGCTGTTTTTT. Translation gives CASSQEANTGELFF.

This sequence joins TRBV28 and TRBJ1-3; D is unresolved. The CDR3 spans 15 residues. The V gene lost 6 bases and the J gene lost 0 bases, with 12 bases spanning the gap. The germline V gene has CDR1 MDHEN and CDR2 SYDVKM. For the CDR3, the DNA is TGTGCCAGCAGCATTACAGCTCACTCTGGAAACACCATATATTTT. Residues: CASSITAHSGNTIYF.

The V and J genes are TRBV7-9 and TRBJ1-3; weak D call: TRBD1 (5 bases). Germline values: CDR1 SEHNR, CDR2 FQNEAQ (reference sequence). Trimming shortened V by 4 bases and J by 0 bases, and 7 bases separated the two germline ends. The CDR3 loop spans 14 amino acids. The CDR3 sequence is CASSSGFSGNTIYF. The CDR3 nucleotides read TGTGCCAGCAGCTCAGGGTTCTCTGGAAACACCATATATTTT.

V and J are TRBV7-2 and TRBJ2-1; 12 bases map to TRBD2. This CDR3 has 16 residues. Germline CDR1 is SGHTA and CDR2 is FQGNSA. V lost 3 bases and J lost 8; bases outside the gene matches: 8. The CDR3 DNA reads TGTGCCAGCAGCTTGATACTAGCGGGGGGTAGGGATGAGCAGTTCTTC. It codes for CASSLILAGGRDEQFF.

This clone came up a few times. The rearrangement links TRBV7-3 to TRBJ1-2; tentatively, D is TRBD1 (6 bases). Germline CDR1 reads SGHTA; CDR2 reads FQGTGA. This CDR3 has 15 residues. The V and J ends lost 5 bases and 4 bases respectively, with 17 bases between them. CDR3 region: CASSDRQALVYGYTF. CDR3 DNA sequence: TGTGCCAGCAGCGATAGACAGGCTCTAGTCTATGGCTACACCTTC.